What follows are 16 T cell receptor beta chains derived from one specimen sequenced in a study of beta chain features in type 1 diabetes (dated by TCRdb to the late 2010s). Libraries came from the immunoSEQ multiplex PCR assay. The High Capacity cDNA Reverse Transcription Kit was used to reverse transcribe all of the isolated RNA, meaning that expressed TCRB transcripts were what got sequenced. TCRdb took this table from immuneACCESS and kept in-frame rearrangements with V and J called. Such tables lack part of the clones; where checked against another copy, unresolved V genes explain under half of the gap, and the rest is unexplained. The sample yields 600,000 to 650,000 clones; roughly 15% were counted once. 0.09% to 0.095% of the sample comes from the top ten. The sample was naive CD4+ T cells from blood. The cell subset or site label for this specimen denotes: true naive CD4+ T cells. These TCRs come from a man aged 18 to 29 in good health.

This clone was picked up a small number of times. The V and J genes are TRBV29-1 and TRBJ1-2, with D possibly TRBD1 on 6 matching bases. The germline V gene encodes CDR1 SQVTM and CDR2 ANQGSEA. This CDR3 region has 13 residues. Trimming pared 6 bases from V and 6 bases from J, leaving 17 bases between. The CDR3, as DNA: TGCAGCGTGCCAAGTAGGGGGTCGAATGGCTACACCTTC. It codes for CSVPSRGSNGYTF.

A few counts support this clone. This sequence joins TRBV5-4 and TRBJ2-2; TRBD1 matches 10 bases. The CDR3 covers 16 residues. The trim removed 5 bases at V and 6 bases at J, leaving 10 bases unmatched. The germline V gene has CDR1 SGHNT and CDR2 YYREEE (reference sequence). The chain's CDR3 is CASSSPGTGDPGELFF. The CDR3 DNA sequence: TGTGCCAGCAGTAGCCCCGGGACAGGGGACCCCGGGGAGCTGTTTTTT.

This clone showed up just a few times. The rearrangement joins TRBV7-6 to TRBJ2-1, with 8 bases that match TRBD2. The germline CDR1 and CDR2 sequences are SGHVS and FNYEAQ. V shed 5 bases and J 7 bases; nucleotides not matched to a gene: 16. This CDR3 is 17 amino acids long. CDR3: CASSTRSGTALGNEQFF. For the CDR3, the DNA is TGTGCCAGCAGCACCCGTAGCGGGACGGCCCTCGGGAATGAGCAGTTCTTC.

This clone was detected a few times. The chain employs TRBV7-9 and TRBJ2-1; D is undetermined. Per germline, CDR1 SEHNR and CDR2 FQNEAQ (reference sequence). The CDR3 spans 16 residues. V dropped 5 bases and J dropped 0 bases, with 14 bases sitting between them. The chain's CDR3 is CASSRLVGSSYNEQFF. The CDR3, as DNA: TGTGCCAGCAGCAGGCTCGTGGGTAGCTCCTACAATGAGCAGTTCTTC.

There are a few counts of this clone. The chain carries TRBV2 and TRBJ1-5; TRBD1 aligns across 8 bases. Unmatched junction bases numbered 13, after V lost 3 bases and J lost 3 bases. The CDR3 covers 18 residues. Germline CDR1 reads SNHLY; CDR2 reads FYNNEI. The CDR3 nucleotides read TGTGCCAGCAGTGAGGGTGGCAGGGGGCGCGTGTACAATCAGCCCCAGCATTTT. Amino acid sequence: CASSEGGRGRVYNQPQHF. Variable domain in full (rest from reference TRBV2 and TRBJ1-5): EPEVTQTPSHQVTQMGQEVILRCVPISNHLYFYWYRQILGQKVEFLVSFYNNEISEKSEIFDDQFSVERPDGSNFTLKIRSTKLEDSAMYFCASSEGGRGRVYNQPQHFGDGTRLSIL.

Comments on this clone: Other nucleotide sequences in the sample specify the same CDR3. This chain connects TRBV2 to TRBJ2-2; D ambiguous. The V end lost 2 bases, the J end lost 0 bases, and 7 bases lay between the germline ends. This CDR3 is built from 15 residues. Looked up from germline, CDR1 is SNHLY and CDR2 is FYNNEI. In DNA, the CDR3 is TGTGCCAGCAGTGAATTGGCAGCGAACACCGGGGAGCTGTTTTTT. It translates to CASSELAANTGELFF.

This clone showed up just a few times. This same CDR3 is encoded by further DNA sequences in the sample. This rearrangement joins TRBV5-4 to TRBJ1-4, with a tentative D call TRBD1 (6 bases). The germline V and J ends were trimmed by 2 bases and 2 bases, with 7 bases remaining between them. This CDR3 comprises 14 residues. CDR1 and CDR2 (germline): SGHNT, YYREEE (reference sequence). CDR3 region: CASSLQGTNEKLFF. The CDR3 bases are TGTGCCAGCAGCTTACAGGGTACTAATGAAAAACTGTTTTTT.

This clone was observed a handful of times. The CDR3 reads CASSFGQPTEAFF. CDR3 coding DNA: TGTGCCAGCAGCTTCGGACAACCCACTGAAGCTTTCTTT. This rearrangement joins TRBV7-2 to TRBJ1-1, with D possibly TRBD1 on 5 matching bases. Germline V gene lookup returns CDR1 SGHTA and CDR2 FQGNSA. The V end lost 3 bases, the J end lost 4 bases, and 9 bases lay between the germline ends. CDR3 size: 13 residues.

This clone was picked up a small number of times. The CDR3 protein is CASSLEGQGTDTQYF. The CDR3 DNA sequence: TGTGCCAGCAGCTTGGAGGGACAGGGAACAGATACGCAGTATTTT. The chain has TRBV5-4 and TRBJ2-3, with 9 bases matching TRBD1. This CDR3 contains 15 residues. V lost 0 bases and J lost 3; bases outside the gene matches: 2. Germline V lookup: CDR1 SGHNT, CDR2 YYREEE (reference sequence).

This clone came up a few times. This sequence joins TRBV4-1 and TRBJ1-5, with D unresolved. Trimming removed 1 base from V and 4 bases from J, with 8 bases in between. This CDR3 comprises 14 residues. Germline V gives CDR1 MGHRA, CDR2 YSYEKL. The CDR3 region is CASSQVRRNQPQHF. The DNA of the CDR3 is TGCGCCAGCAGCCAAGTTAGGAGGAATCAGCCCCAGCATTTT.

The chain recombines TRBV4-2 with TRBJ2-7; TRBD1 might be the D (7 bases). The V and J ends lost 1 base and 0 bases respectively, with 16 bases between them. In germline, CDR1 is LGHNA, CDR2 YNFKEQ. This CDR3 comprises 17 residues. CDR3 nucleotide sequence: TGTGCCAGCAGCCAAGCGGGGGTCAGGGGGTCCTCCTACGAGCAGTACTTC. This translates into CASSQAGVRGSSYEQYF.

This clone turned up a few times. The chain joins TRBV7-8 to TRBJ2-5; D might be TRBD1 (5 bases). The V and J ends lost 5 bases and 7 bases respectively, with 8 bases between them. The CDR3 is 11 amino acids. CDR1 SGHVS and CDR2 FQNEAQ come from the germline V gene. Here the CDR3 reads CASSPTGTQYF. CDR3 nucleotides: TGTGCCAGCAGCCCCACAGGGACCCAGTACTTC.

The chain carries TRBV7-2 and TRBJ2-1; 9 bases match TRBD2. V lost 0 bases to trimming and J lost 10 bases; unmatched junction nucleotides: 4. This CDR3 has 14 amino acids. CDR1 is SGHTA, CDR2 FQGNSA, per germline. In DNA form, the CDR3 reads TGTGCCAGCAGCTTAGCGGGGCTAGCGGGGGAGCAGTTCTTC. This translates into CASSLAGLAGEQFF. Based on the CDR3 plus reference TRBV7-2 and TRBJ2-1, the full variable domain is GAGVSQSPSNKVTEKGKDVELRCDPISGHTALYWYRQSLGQGLEFLIYFQGNSAPDKSGLPSDRFSAERTGGSVSTLTIQRTQQEDSAVYLCASSLAGLAGEQFFGPGTRLTVL.

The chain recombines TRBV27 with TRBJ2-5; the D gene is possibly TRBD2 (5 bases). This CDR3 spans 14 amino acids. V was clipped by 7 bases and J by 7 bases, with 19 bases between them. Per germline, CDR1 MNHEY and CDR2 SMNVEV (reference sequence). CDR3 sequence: CASTYSLGLGTQYF. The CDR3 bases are TGTGCCAGCACGTACTCACTAGGTTTAGGGACCCAGTACTTC.

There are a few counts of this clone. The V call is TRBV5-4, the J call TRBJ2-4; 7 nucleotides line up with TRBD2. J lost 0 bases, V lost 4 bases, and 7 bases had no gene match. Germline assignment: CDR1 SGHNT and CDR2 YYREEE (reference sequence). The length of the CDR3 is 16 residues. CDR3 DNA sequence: TGTGCCAGCAGCCCGACGGGCGGGGGAGCCAAAAACATTCAGTACTTC. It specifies CASSPTGGGAKNIQYF.

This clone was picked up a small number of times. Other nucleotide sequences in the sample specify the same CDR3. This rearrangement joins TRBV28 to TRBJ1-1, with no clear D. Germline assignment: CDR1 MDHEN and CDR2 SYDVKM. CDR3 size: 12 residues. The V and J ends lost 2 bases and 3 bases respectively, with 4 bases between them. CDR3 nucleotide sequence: TGTGCCAGCAGTTTACGGGACACTGAAGCTTTCTTT. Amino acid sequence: CASSLRDTEAFF.